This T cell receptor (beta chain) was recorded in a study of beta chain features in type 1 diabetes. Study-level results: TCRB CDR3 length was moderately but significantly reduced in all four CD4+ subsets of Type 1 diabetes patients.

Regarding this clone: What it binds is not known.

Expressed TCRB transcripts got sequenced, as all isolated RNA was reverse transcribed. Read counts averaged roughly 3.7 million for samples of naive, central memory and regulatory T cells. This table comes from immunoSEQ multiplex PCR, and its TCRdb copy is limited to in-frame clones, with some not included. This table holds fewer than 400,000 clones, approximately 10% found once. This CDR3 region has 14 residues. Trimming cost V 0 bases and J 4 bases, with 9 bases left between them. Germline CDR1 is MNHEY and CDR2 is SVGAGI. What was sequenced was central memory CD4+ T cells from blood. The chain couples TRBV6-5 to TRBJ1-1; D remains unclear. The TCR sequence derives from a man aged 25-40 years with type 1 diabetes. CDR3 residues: CASSYSRGFTEAFF. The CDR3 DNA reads TGTGCCAGCAGTTACTCGAGAGGGTTCACTGAAGCTTTCTTT.